This T cell receptor beta chain came from a study of control samples from healthy donors and cancer patients. The protocol was immunoSEQ multiplex PCR, while the TCRdb copy is restricted to in-frame clones and leaves out a portion. This sample has 79,000 or so clones, with approximately 91% found just once. The specimen was PBMCs. The receptor comes from a woman between 45 and 65 years old with colorectal cancer.

The DNA for the CDR3 is TGTGCCAGCAGTGAATATTTCGGACAGGGGGCGTCCGGCTACACCTTC. This sequence encodes CASSEYFGQGASGYTF. The chain links TRBV25-1 to TRBJ1-2; 11 nucleotides line up with TRBD1. The CDR3 length is 16 residues. In germline, CDR1 is MGHDK, CDR2 SYGVNS. With 0 bases clipped from V and 8 bases from J, the junction kept 8 bases outside the gene matches.